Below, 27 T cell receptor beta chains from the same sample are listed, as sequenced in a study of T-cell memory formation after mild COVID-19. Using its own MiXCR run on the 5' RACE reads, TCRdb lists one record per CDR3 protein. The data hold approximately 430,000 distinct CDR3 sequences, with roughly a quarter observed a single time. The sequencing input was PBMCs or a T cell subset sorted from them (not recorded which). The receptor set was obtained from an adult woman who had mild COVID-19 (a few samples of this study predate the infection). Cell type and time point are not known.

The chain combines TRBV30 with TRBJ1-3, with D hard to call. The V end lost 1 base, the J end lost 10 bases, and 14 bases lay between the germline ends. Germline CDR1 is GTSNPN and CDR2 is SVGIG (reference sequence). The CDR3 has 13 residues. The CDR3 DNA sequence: TGTGCCTGGAGTGAAAAAAGAACCGGGACCATATATTTT. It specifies CAWSEKRTGTIYF.

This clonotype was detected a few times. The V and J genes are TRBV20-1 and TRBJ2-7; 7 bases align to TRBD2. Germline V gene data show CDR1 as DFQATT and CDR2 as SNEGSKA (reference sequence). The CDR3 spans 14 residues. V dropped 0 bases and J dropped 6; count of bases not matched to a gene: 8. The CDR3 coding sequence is TGCAGTGCTAGAGATCGGGGGGAGGGCCTCGAGCAGTACTTC. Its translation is CSARDRGEGLEQYF.

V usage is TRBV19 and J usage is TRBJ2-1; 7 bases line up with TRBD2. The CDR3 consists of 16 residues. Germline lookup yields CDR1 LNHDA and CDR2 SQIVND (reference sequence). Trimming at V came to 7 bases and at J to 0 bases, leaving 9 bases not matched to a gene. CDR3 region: CASTPNWGGSYNEQFF. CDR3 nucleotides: TGTGCCAGTACCCCCAATTGGGGGGGCTCCTACAATGAGCAGTTCTTC.

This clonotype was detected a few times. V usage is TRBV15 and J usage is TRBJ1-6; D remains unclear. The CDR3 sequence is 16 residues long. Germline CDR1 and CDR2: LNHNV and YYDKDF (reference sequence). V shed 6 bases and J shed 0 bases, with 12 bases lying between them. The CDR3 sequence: CATSPDLGSYNSPLHF. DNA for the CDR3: TGTGCCACCAGTCCTGATCTTGGCTCCTATAATTCACCCCTCCACTTT.

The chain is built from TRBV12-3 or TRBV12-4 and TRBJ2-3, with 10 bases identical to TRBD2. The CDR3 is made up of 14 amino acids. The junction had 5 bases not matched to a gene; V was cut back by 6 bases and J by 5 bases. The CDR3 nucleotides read TGTGCCAGCAGAGAGGCTAGCGGGGGAGATACGCAGTATTTT. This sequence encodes CASREASGGDTQYF.

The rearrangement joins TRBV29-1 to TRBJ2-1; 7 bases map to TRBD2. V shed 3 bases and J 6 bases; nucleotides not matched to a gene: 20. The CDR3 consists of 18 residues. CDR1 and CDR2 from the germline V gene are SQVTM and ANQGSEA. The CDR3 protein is CSVEPSGTYPGPSNEQFF. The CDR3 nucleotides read TGCAGCGTTGAGCCCAGCGGGACTTACCCCGGCCCATCCAATGAGCAGTTCTTC.

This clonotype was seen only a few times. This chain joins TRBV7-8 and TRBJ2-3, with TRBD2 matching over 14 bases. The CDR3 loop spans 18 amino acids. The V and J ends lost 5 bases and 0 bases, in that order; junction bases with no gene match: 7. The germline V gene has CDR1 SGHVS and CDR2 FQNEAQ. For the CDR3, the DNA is TGTGCCAGCAGCCTAAAAAGGACTAGCGGGGGGAGCACAGATACGCAGTATTTT. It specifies CASSLKRTSGGSTDTQYF.

The CDR3 reads CASSLPEAGINEQYF. DNA for the CDR3: TGTGCCAGCAGCTTGCCCGAGGCAGGGATAAACGAGCAGTACTTC. The rearrangement joins TRBV13 to TRBJ2-7; TRBD1 might be the D (5 bases). V shed 3 bases and J shed 5 bases, with 17 bases lying between them. The CDR3 sequence is 15 residues long. Germline V CDR1 and CDR2: PRHDT, FYEKMQ (reference sequence).

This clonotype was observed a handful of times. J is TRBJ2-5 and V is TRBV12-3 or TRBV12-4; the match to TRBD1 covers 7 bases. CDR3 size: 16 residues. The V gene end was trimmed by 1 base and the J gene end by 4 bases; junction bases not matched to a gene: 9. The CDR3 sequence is CASSLEGAWGGETQYF. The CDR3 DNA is TGTGCCAGCAGTTTAGAGGGGGCCTGGGGTGGAGAGACCCAGTACTTC.

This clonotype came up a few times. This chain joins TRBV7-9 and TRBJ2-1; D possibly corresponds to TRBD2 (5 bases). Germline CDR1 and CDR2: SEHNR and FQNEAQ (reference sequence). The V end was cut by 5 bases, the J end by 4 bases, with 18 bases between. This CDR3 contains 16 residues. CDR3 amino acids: CASSPTWGKRYNEQFF. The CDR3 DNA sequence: TGTGCCAGCAGCCCGACCTGGGGTAAGCGGTACAATGAGCAGTTCTTC.

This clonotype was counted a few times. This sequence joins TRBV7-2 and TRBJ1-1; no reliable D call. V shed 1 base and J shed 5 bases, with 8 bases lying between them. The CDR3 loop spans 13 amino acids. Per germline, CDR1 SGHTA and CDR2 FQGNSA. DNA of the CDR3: TGTGCCAGCAGCTTAGGCTGGGAGACTGAAGCTTTCTTT. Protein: CASSLGWETEAFF.

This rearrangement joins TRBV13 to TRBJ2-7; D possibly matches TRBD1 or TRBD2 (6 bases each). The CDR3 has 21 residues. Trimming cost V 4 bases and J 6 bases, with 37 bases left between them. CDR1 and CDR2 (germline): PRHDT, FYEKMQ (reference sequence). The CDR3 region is CASSSRYQALGGDGYVSEQYF. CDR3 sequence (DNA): TGTGCCAGCAGCTCCCGATACCAAGCCCTCGGGGGCGACGGGTATGTGAGCGAGCAGTACTTC.

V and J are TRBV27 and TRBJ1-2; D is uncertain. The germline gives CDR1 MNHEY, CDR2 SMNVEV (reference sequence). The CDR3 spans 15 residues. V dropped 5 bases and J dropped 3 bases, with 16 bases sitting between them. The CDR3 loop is CASSMVSGIYYGYTF. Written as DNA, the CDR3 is TGTGCCAGCAGTATGGTTTCGGGCATATACTATGGCTACACCTTC.

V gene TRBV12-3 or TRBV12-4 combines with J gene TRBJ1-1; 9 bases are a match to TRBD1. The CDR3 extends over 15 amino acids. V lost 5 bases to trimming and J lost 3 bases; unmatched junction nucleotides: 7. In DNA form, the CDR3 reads TGTGCCAGCAGTATTTCCGGGACAGGGTACACTGAAGCTTTCTTT. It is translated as CASSISGTGYTEAFF.

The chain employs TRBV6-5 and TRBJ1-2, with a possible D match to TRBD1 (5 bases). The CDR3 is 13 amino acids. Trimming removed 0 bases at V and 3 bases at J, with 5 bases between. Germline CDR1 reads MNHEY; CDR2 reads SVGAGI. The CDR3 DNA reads TGTGCCAGCAGTTACTCGGGGGACTATGGCTACACCTTC. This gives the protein CASSYSGDYGYTF.

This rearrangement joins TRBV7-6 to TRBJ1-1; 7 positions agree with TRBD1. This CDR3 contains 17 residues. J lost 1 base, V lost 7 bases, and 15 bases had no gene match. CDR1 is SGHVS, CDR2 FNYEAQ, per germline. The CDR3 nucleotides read TGTGCCAGCACCACGAGTACAGGGGTGGTAGGGAACACTGAAGCTTTCTTT. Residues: CASTTSTGVVGNTEAFF.

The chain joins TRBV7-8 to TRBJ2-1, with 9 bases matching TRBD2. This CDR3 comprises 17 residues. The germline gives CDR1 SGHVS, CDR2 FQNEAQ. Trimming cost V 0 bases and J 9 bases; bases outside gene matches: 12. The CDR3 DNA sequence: TGTGCCAGCAGCTTAGCGCCGGCTGCGGGAGGGATTTCTGAGCAGTTCTTC. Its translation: CASSLAPAAGGISEQFF.

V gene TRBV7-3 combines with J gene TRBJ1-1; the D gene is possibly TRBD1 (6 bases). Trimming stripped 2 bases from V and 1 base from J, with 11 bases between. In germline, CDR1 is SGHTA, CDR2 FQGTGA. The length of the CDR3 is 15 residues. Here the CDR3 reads CASSLLGGPNTEAFF. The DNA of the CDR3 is TGTGCCAGCAGCTTATTGGGGGGGCCGAACACTGAAGCTTTCTTT.

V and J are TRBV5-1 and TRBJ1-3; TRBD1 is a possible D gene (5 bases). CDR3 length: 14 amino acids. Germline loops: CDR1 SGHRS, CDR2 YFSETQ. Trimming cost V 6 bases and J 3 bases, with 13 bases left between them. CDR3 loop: CASTPGGSGNTIYF. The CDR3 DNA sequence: TGCGCCAGCACCCCTGGGGGGAGTGGAAACACCATATATTTT.

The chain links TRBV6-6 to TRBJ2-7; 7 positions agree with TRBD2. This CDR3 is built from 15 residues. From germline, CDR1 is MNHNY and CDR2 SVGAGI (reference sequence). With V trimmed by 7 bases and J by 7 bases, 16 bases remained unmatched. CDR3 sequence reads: CASNLVAGVNGEQYF. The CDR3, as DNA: TGTGCCAGCAATCTGGTGGCGGGAGTTAATGGGGAGCAGTACTTC.

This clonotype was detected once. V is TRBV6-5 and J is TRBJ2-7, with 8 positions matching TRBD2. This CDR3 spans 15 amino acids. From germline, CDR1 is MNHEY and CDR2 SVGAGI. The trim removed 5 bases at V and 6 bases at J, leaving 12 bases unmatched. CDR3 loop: CASSEVVGRASEQYF. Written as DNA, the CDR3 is TGTGCCAGCAGTGAGGTTGTCGGGAGGGCCTCCGAGCAGTACTTC.

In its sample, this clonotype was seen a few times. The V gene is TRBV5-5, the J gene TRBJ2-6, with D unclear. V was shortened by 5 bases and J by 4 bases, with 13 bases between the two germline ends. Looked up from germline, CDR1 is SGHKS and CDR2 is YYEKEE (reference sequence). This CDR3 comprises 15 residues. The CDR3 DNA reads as TGTGCCAGCAGTCTTATACAGTCAGGGGCCAACGTCCTGACTTTC. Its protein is CASSLIQSGANVLTF.

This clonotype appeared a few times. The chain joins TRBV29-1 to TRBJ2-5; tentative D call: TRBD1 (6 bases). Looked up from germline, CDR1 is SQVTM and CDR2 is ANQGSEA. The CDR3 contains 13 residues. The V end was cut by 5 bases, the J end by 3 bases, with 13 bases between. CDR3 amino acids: CSVIRAGEETQYF. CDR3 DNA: TGCAGCGTTATCCGAGCAGGGGAAGAGACCCAGTACTTC.

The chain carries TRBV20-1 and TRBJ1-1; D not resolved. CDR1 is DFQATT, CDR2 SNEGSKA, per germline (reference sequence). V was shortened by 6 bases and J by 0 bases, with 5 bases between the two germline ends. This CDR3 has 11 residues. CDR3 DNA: TGCAGTGCCCCAATGAACACTGAAGCTTTCTTT. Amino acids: CSAPMNTEAFF.

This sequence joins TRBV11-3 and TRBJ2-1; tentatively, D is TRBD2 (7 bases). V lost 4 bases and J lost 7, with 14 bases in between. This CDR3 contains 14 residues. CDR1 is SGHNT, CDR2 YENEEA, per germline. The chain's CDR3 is CASSSTGRGNEQFF. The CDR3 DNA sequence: TGTGCCAGCAGCTCAACAGGGAGGGGAAATGAGCAGTTCTTC.

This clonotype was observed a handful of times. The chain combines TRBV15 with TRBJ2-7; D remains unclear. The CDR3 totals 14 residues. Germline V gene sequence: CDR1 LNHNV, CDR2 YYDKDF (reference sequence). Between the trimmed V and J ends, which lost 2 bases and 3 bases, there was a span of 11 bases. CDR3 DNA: TGTGCCACCAGCAGACGGCATATTGTCTACGAGCAGTACTTC. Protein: CATSRRHIVYEQYF.

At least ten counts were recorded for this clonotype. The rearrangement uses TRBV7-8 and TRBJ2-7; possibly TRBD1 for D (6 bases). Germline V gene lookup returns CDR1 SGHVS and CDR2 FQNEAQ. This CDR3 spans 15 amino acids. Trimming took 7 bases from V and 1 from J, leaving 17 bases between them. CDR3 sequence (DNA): TGTGCCAGCACCGTCGAACCGGGACAATCCTACGAGCAGTACTTC. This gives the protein CASTVEPGQSYEQYF.